The 15 T cell receptor beta chains in this list originate from one sample, sequenced in a study of blood T cell repertoires in COVID-19 (dated by TCRdb to about 2020). The method was the immunoSEQ multiplex PCR assay. The table comes from immuneACCESS by way of TCRdb, which keeps in-frame sequences with V and J called. Part of the clones is missing from these tables; in studies checked, under half for an unresolved V gene and the rest for unknown reasons. The sample contains about 110,000 clones, more than 80% of them found a single time. Jointly, the top ten make up more than 13% of the sample. Material: peripheral blood. These receptors all stem from a woman aged 55-70 years with acute or convalescent COVID-19.

This sequence joins TRBV6-5 and TRBJ2-3; D gene ambiguous. The germline CDR1 and CDR2 sequences are MNHEY and SVGAGI. V lost 2 bases to trimming and J lost 3 bases, with 6 bases between them. The CDR3 totals 13 residues. CDR3 DNA: TGTGCCAGCAGTTACGGCAGGACAGATACGCAGTATTTT. Translating it yields CASSYGRTDTQYF.

V gene TRBV14 combines with J gene TRBJ1-3; no reliable D call. The CDR3 runs 15 residues. V was cut by 1 base and J by 4 bases, with 11 bases left in between. Germline V CDR1 and CDR2: SGHDN, FVKESK. CDR3 in DNA: TGTGCCAGCAGCCAAGGGAGCTATGTCGGAAACACCATATATTTT. Translated, it gives CASSQGSYVGNTIYF.

The chain carries TRBV5-1 and TRBJ1-1; D is possibly TRBD1 (5 bases). CDR3 size: 14 residues. Per the germline V gene, CDR1 is SGHRS and CDR2 is YFSETQ. V was pared by 0 bases and J by 2 bases, with 8 bases between. CDR3 sequence reads: CASSLVGGNTEAFF. CDR3 coding DNA: TGCGCCAGCAGCTTGGTGGGGGGAAACACTGAAGCTTTCTTT.

The gene calls are TRBV5-4 and TRBJ1-6; the D is unclear. Germline assignment: CDR1 SGHNT and CDR2 YYREEE (reference sequence). Between the trimmed V and J ends, which lost 0 bases and 7 bases, there was a span of 11 bases. This CDR3 spans 15 amino acids. CDR3 residues: CASSLDPRGNSPLHF. CDR3 in DNA: TGTGCCAGCAGCTTGGATCCGAGAGGGAATTCACCCCTCCACTTT.

CDR3 coding DNA: TGCGCCAGCAGCGCCGGGGGGAACACTGAAGCTTTCTTT. Its translation: CASSAGGNTEAFF. The gene calls are TRBV5-1 and TRBJ1-1; TRBD1 might be the D (5 bases). The V gene's germline CDR1 is SGHRS and CDR2 YFSETQ. The CDR3 consists of 13 residues. Trimming cost V 4 bases and J 1 base, with 8 bases left between them.

The V and J genes are TRBV5-1 and TRBJ1-4; 12 nucleotides match TRBD1. This CDR3 comprises 17 residues. Germline-derived CDR1 and CDR2 are SGHRS and YFSETQ. V trimming: 4 bases; J trimming: 3 bases; junction bases outside the gene matches: 7. The DNA of the CDR3 is TGCGCCAGCAGCCCCTGGGGACAGGGGGCGTCTAATGAAAAACTGTTTTTT. It is translated as CASSPWGQGASNEKLFF.

This rearrangement joins TRBV15 to TRBJ1-2; 7 bases match TRBD1. The CDR3 consists of 14 residues. V lost 3 bases, J lost 6 bases, and 7 bases stayed unmatched. CDR1 LNHNV and CDR2 YYDKDF come from the germline V gene (reference sequence). The CDR3 loop is CATSSVRGDNGYTF. CDR3 nucleotides: TGTGCCACCAGCAGCGTCAGGGGGGACAATGGCTACACCTTC.

The V and J genes are TRBV2 and TRBJ1-2; 7 bases match TRBD1. The CDR3 length is 14 residues. After removal of 6 bases from V and 8 bases from J, the junction contained 12 bases not matched to a gene. Germline CDR1 and CDR2: SNHLY and FYNNEI. The DNA for the CDR3 is TGTGCCAGCAGAGGGAGTCAGGGGGACGGAGGCTACACCTTC. Its protein is CASRGSQGDGGYTF.

The rearrangement joins TRBV18 to TRBJ2-2; 7 bases fit TRBD1. The CDR3 spans 14 residues. Germline-derived CDR1 and CDR2 are KGHSH and LQKENI. Germline trimming cut 4 bases from V and 6 bases from J; bases unmatched to any gene: 5. The CDR3 here is CASSQKRGPGELFF. CDR3 sequence (DNA): TGTGCCAGCTCACAAAAGAGGGGGCCCGGGGAGCTGTTTTTT.

This clone turned up a few times. The chain links TRBV10-3 to TRBJ2-3, with TRBD2 as a possible D gene (7 bases). The ends were cut back, 2 bases at V and 2 bases at J, with 11 bases in the middle. Germline CDR1 is ENHRY and CDR2 is SYGVKD. The CDR3 runs to 15 residues. The CDR3 DNA sequence: TGTGCCATCAGTGAGACAGGGAGGGACACAGATACGCAGTATTTT. Translation gives CAISETGRDTDTQYF.

This clone was observed a handful of times. The chain couples TRBV7-8 to TRBJ1-2, with TRBD1 matching 10 bases. Germline lookup yields CDR1 SGHVS and CDR2 FQNEAQ. V lost 4 bases to trimming and J lost 8 bases; unmatched junction nucleotides: 10. The CDR3 runs 15 residues. The CDR3 reads CASSSPDRGRLGYTF. Here the CDR3 DNA reads TGTGCCAGCAGCTCCCCTGACAGGGGGCGACTCGGCTACACCTTC.

The chain is built from TRBV4-2 and TRBJ2-5, with TRBD1 identical over 9 bases. The CDR3 is 14 amino acids. Germline CDR1 and CDR2: LGHNA and YNFKEQ. J was trimmed by 7 bases and V by 2 bases; bases with no gene match: 5. This CDR3 is CASSQYEGQGTQYF. The CDR3, as DNA: TGTGCCAGCAGCCAATATGAGGGACAGGGGACCCAGTACTTC.

This clone has a handful of counts. The rearrangement uses TRBV7-6 and TRBJ2-3, with TRBD2 as a possible D gene (6 bases). The CDR3 spans 16 residues. Germline CDR1 SGHVS, CDR2 FNYEAQ. Trimming removed 0 bases from V and 6 bases from J, with 16 bases in between. The CDR3 DNA reads as TGTGCCAGCAGCTTAGCGGGGGGTTCCACTAGGGATACGCAGTATTTT. This sequence encodes CASSLAGGSTRDTQYF.

The V gene is TRBV30, the J gene TRBJ2-7, with D possibly TRBD1 on 5 matching bases. The length of the CDR3 is 12 residues. Germline loops: CDR1 GTSNPN, CDR2 SVGIG (reference sequence). V was pared by 2 bases and J by 13 bases, with 18 bases between. The CDR3 DNA sequence: TGTGCCTGGAGTTCCCGACCCCGGACAACCTACTTC. Protein sequence: CAWSSRPRTTYF.

The table lists this clone with a few counts. This rearrangement joins TRBV6-2 or TRBV6-3 to TRBJ1-1, with D maybe TRBD1 (6 bases). Germline V CDR1 and CDR2: MNHEY, SVGEGT. V dropped 5 bases and J dropped 4 bases, with 14 bases sitting between them. The CDR3 runs 14 residues. CDR3 DNA sequence: TGTGCCAGCAGTCAACAGGGAGGGGGCACTGAAGCTTTCTTT. This sequence encodes CASSQQGGGTEAFF.